This paragraph covers one TCR beta chain sequence. The data were obtained in a study of CDR3 diversity in severe acne. TCRdb independently ran MiXCR on the PCR reads; one entry per CDR3 protein. The sample has some 90,000 distinct CDR3 sequences; around 54% are singletons. The CDR3 is 14 amino acids. Germline V lookup: CDR1 SGHTA, CDR2 FQGTGA. Material: blood. The TCR comes from a male donor with severe acne vulgaris. The V gene is TRBV7-3, the J gene TRBJ2-7, with D hard to call. The end of the DNA aligns better with TRBJ2-1, so the J call may be wrong. In nucleotides, the CDR3 is TGTGCCAGCAGCTTAGGCCGGACCCACAATGAGCAGTTCTTC. Its protein product is CASSLGRTHNEQFF.